A single sample is the source of the 20 T cell receptor beta chains below, sequenced in a study of a mutant IDH1 vaccine in newly diagnosed glioma. These receptors have no known antigen. Produced via immunoSEQ multiplex PCR; TCRdb's table is partial and in-frame only. The sample consists of approximately 50,000 clones, roughly 90% of them appearing once. Time point denoted: week 35, safety follow-up. Vaccination used 300 ug of mutant IDH1 20-mer peptide per dose, with topical imiquimod. The sequenced sample was PBMCs, obtained from a glioma patient whose treatment included an IDH1 peptide vaccine. The receptors stem from a man in his forties with glioma.

The V and J genes are TRBV12-5 and TRBJ1-1; D unclear. This CDR3 has 11 amino acids. From germline, CDR1 is LGHNT and CDR2 FRNRAP. V was clipped by 2 bases and J by 9 bases, with 7 bases between them. The CDR3 sequence: CASGLWQKAFF. The CDR3 DNA follows: TGTGCTAGTGGTTTGTGGCAGAAAGCTTTCTTT.

The chain uses TRBV19 and TRBJ2-7; 13 bases match TRBD2. Germline CDR1 is LNHDA and CDR2 is SQIVND (reference sequence). The V gene end was trimmed by 3 bases and the J gene end by 4 bases; junction bases not matched to a gene: 9. The CDR3 extends over 17 amino acids. CDR3 DNA sequence: TGTGCCAGTAGTATCCTATTGGGACTAGCGGGATCGTACGAGCAGTACTTC. Its translation: CASSILLGLAGSYEQYF.

The J gene is TRBJ2-5, the V gene TRBV10-3, with 9 nucleotides matching TRBD2. Unmatched junction bases numbered 9, after V lost 0 bases and J lost 4 bases. This CDR3 spans 17 amino acids. CDR1 is ENHRY and CDR2 is SYGVKD in the germline V gene. The CDR3: CAISESPPSGNVETQYF. CDR3 bases: TGTGCCATCAGTGAGTCTCCGCCTAGCGGGAATGTAGAGACCCAGTACTTC.

There are many counts of this clone. The CDR3 spells CASSSGLAGATGELFF. DNA for the CDR3: TGCGCCAGCAGCTCGGGACTAGCGGGAGCCACCGGGGAGCTGTTTTTT. V and J are TRBV5-1 and TRBJ2-2, with TRBD2 matching over 14 bases. With V trimmed by 3 bases and J by 4 bases, 2 bases remained unmatched. The CDR3 spans 16 residues. The V gene's germline CDR1 is SGHRS and CDR2 YFSETQ.

The rearrangement uses TRBV2 and TRBJ2-7; D uncertain. Germline CDR1 reads SNHLY; CDR2 reads FYNNEI. This CDR3 is 13 amino acids long. V dropped 6 bases and J dropped 7 bases, with 16 bases sitting between them. DNA for the CDR3: TGTGCCAGCAGGTTGGGTGAGGAGCGAGAGCAGTACTTC. Translating gives CASRLGEEREQYF.

The chain combines TRBV6-1 with TRBJ1-2; D gene uncertain. The V end lost 7 bases, the J end lost 2 bases, and 11 bases lay between the germline ends. This CDR3 is built from 13 residues. Looked up from germline, CDR1 is MNHNS and CDR2 is SASEGT. The CDR3 sequence: CASKRARNYGYTF. The CDR3 DNA is TGTGCCAGCAAAAGGGCTAGGAACTATGGCTACACCTTC.

This clone was detected a few times. The rearrangement links TRBV7-2 to TRBJ2-5; D unresolved. CDR1 and CDR2 (germline): SGHTA, FQGNSA. The CDR3 contains 13 residues. The V and J ends lost 5 bases and 5 bases respectively, with 12 bases between them. CDR3 bases: TGTGCCAGCAGCCCGGACCCTTTGGAGACCCAGTACTTC. The encoded protein is CASSPDPLETQYF.

V and J are TRBV7-9 and TRBJ2-3, with a weak D call TRBD2 (5 bases). The V and J ends lost 5 bases and 1 base respectively, with 16 bases between them. This CDR3 is built from 16 residues. CDR1 and CDR2 (germline): SEHNR, FQNEAQ (reference sequence). DNA of the CDR3: TGTGCCAGCAGCCCGGAGGCCGGCATGCGCACAGATACGCAGTATTTT. Its protein is CASSPEAGMRTDTQYF.

The rearrangement uses TRBV28 and TRBJ2-2; 7 bases agree with TRBD1. The CDR3 is made up of 14 amino acids. CDR1 and CDR2 from the germline V gene are MDHEN and SYDVKM. The J segment lost 0 bases and the V segment lost 8 bases, leaving 3 bases of the junction unmatched. The CDR3 DNA reads TGTGCCAGCTGGACAGGAACGAACACCGGGGAGCTGTTTTTT. This gives the protein CASWTGTNTGELFF.

The chain uses TRBV11-2 and TRBJ2-5; D unresolved. There are 13 residues in the CDR3. V lost 5 bases, J lost 9 bases, and 16 bases lay in between. Germline V gene sequence: CDR1 SGHAT, CDR2 FQNNGV. CDR3 bases: TGTGCCAGCAGCCCCACGGAACCCGAGTCCCAGTACTTC. Encoded protein: CASSPTEPESQYF.

The rearrangement joins TRBV7-2 to TRBJ2-7, with 7 bases matching TRBD1. Germline V gene sequence: CDR1 SGHTA, CDR2 FQGNSA. Trimming removed 4 bases from V and 3 bases from J; junction bases left unmatched: 9. CDR3 size: 15 residues. CDR3 coding DNA: TGTGCCAGCAGCTCGGGACAGAACCCCCTCTACGAGCAGTACTTC. Encoded protein: CASSSGQNPLYEQYF.

The chain joins TRBV6-5 to TRBJ1-3; 9 bases are a match to TRBD1. The V gene end was trimmed by 6 bases and the J gene end by 0 bases; junction bases not matched to a gene: 3. The CDR3 runs to 15 residues. The germline V gene encodes CDR1 MNHEY and CDR2 SVGAGI. The CDR3 nucleotides read TGTGCCAGCAGACGGACAGGGGACTCTGGAAACACCATATATTTT. Its translation is CASRRTGDSGNTIYF.

The chain has TRBV7-2 and TRBJ2-3; 7 bases are shared with TRBD1. The length of the CDR3 is 15 residues. Trimming took 6 bases from V and 5 from J; bases not matched to a gene: 11. Germline V CDR1 and CDR2: SGHTA, FQGNSA. CDR3 protein: CASRRRRTGEDTQYF. In nucleotides, the CDR3 is TGTGCCAGCAGACGACGACGAACAGGGGAAGATACGCAGTATTTT.

V gene TRBV7-9 combines with J gene TRBJ1-4, with a tentative D call TRBD1 (5 bases). Germline CDR1 reads SEHNR; CDR2 reads FQNEAQ (reference sequence). V gave up 5 bases and J gave up 8 bases, with 21 bases separating them. This CDR3 comprises 16 residues. Here the CDR3 reads CASSPKGGASREKLFF. The CDR3 DNA is TGTGCCAGCAGCCCGAAGGGCGGGGCTTCAAGGGAAAAACTGTTTTTT.

The chain carries TRBV7-9 and TRBJ2-3; D is undetermined. The germline V gene encodes CDR1 SEHNR and CDR2 FQNEAQ (reference sequence). V was shortened by 5 bases and J by 6 bases, with 9 bases between the two germline ends. The CDR3 has 12 amino acids. The CDR3 DNA sequence: TGTGCCAGCAGCCTCCTTGCGGATACGCAGTATTTT. Its translation is CASSLLADTQYF.

The V gene is TRBV6-5, the J gene TRBJ1-2; 11 bases are a match to TRBD1. This CDR3 is built from 13 residues. The germline V gene encodes CDR1 MNHEY and CDR2 SVGAGI. Germline trimming cut 7 bases from V and 4 bases from J; bases unmatched to any gene: 2. In DNA, the CDR3 is TGTGCCAGCAAGGGGACAGGGGGCTATGGCTACACCTTC. Translation gives CASKGTGGYGYTF.

This chain joins TRBV9 and TRBJ2-5; 8 bases are a match to TRBD2. V lost 4 bases to trimming and J lost 4 bases; unmatched junction nucleotides: 15. The CDR3 runs to 17 residues. Germline V gives CDR1 SGDLS, CDR2 YYNGEE. CDR3 region: CASSPSSRGTRTETQYF. CDR3 nucleotide sequence: TGTGCCAGCAGCCCTAGCTCCCGAGGGACTAGAACAGAGACCCAGTACTTC.

This chain joins TRBV14 and TRBJ2-1, with a weak D call TRBD2 (5 bases). Germline CDR1 and CDR2: SGHDN and FVKESK. Trimming removed 1 base from V and 11 bases from J, with 9 bases in between. This CDR3 comprises 12 residues. The CDR3 protein is CASSQAGIKQFF. The CDR3 region has the DNA TGTGCCAGCAGCCAAGCGGGAATTAAGCAGTTCTTC.

V is TRBV19 and J is TRBJ2-7; weak D call: TRBD1 (6 bases). V lost 8 bases, J lost 8 bases, and 13 bases lay in between. This CDR3 is 11 amino acids long. Per germline, CDR1 LNHDA and CDR2 SQIVND (reference sequence). CDR3 bases: TGTGCCAGTTCCACAGGGTTCAAGCAGTACTTC. It is translated as CASSTGFKQYF. The full variable domain, with the rest looked up from reference TRBV19 and TRBJ2-7, is DGGITQSPKYLFRKEGQNVTLSCEQNLNHDAMYWYRQDPGQGLRLIYYSQIVNDFQKGDIAEGYSVSREKKESFPLTVTSAQKNPTAFYLCASSTGFKQYFGPGTRLTVT.

This clone occurred once. The chain joins TRBV9 to TRBJ2-7; no clear D. This CDR3 is 12 amino acids long. The germline V gene has CDR1 SGDLS and CDR2 YYNGEE. The V end was cut by 3 bases, the J end by 0 bases, with 4 bases between. The CDR3 coding sequence is TGTGCCAGCAGCGCCAGCTCCTACGAGCAGTACTTC. Protein: CASSASSYEQYF.